This T cell receptor beta chain is from a study of blood T cell repertoires in COVID-19. Study-wide background: The analysed material was cDNA or gDNA that came from T cells, B-cell-depleted T cells, or PBMCs.

Here immunoSEQ multiplex PCR was the method, and the copy in TCRdb shows in-frame clones only, minus some. The sample lists hundreds of thousands of clones, about 88% occurring once. Participants came from under 30 US areas, aged about 18 to 100 years. Assignment of participants to cohorts was predicated upon participant-reported clinical history. Cohort 3 donors were reported recovered after two negative PCRs, clearance, or symptom resolution. Trimming took 0 bases from V and 3 from J; bases not matched to a gene: 2. Germline loops: CDR1 SGDLS, CDR2 YYNGEE. CDR3 length: 15 residues. The chain has TRBV9 and TRBJ2-2; TRBD1 aligns across 7 bases. This receptor was taken from a woman between 45 and 65 years old who had recovered from COVID-19. The source material was PBMCs or T cells enriched from blood (not recorded which). The CDR3 spells CASSVEGADTGELFF. The CDR3 DNA reads as TGTGCCAGCAGCGTAGAGGGGGCGGACACCGGGGAGCTGTTTTTT. Full variable domain (outside the CDR3, taken from reference TRBV9 and TRBJ2-2): DSGVTQTPKHLITATGQRVTLRCSPRSGDLSVYWYQQSLDQGLQFLIQYYNGEERAKGNILERFSAQQFPDLHSELNLSSLELGDSALYFCASSVEGADTGELFFGEGSRLTVL.